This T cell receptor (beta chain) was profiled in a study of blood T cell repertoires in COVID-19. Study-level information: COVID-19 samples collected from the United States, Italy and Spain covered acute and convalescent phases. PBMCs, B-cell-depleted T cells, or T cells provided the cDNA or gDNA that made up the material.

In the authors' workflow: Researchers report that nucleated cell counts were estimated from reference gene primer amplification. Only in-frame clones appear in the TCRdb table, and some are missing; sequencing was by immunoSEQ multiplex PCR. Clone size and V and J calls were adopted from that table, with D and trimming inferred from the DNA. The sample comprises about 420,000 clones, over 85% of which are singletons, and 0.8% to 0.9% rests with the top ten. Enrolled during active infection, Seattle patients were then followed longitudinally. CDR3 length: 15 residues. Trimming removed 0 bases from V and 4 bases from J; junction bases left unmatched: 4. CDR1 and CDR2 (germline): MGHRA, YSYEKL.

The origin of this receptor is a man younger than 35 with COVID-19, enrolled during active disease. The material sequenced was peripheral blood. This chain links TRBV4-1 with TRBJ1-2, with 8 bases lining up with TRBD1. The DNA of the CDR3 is TGCGCCAGCAGCCAAGATGGTCAGGGGGCCTATGGCTACACCTTC. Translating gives CASSQDGQGAYGYTF.